This TCR beta chain was obtained from a study of T cell changes during pregnancy in multiple sclerosis. Between the trimmed V and J ends, which lost 3 bases and 6 bases, there was a span of 16 bases. CDR3 length: 14 amino acids. Germline V gene sequence: CDR1 SGDLS, CDR2 YYNGEE. Assay: immunoSEQ multiplex PCR; the TCRdb copy retains only in-frame clones and omits some. In the table there are tens of thousands of clones, approximately 91% of which are singletons. The clonotype originates from a female donor in good health, enrolled as a control in a pregnancy study. The V call is TRBV9, the J call TRBJ2-7; D possibly corresponds to TRBD1 (7 bases). The material was peripheral blood, obtained in the second trimester of pregnancy. CDR3 sequence: CASSGRDSSSEQYF. The CDR3 nucleotides read TGTGCCAGCAGCGGGAGGGACAGTTCTAGCGAGCAGTACTTC.